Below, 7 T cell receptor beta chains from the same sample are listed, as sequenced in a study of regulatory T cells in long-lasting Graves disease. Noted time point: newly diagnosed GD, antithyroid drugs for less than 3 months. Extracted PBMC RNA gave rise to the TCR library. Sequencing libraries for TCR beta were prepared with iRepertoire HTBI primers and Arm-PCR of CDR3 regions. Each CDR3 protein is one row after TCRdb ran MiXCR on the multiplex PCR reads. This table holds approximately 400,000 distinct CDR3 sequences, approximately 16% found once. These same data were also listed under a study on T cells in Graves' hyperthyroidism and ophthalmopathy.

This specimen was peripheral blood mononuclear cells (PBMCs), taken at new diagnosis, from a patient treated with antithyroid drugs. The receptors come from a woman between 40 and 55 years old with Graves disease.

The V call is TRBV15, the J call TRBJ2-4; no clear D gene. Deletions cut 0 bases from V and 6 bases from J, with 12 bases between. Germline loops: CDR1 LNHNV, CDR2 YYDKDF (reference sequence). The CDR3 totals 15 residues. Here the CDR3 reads CATSRDAPLLNIQYF. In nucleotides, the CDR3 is TGTGCCACCAGCAGAGATGCCCCGCTACTAAACATTCAGTACTTC.

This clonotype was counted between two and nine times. In DNA, the CDR3 is TGTGCCAGCAGTGAAGCGCTTCCAGGCCTTGCTTCGGATGGCTACACCTTC. Encoded protein: CASSEALPGLASDGYTF. The chain joins TRBV6-1 to TRBJ1-2; D gene uncertain. Germline V CDR1 and CDR2: MNHNS, SASEGT. V dropped 0 bases and J dropped 6 bases, with 20 bases sitting between them. The CDR3 runs to 17 residues.

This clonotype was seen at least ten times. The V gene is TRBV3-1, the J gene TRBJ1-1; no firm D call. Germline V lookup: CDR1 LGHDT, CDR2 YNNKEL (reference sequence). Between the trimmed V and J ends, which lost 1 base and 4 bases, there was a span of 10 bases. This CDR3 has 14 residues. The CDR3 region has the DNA TGTGCCAGCAGCCAAGCCCCTTTGGGCACTGAAGCTTTCTTT. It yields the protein CASSQAPLGTEAFF.

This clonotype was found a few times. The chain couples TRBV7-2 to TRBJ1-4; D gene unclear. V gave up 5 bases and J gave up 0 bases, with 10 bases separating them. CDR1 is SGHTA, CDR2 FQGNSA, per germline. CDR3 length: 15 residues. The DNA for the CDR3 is TGTGCCAGCAGCCCCTCAGTGGCAACTAATGAAAAACTGTTTTTT. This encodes CASSPSVATNEKLFF.

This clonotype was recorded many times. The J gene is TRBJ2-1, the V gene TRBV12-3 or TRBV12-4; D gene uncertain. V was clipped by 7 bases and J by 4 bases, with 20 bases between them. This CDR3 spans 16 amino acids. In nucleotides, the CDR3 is TGTGCCAGCACCTCATCTTATGCGGATTCTTACAATGAGCAGTTCTTC. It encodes CASTSSYADSYNEQFF.

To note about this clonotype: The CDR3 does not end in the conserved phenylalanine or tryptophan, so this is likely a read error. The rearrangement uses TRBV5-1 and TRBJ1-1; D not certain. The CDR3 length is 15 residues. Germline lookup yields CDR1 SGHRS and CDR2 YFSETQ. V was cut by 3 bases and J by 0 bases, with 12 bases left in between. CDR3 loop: CASSSLQSLNTEAFL. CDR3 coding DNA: TGCGCCAGCAGCTCCCTACAGTCCTTGAACACTGAAGCTTTCTTG.

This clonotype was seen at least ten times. The CDR3 is CASRPSSGSLYEQFF. As DNA, the CDR3 is TGTGCCAGCAGACCCTCGAGCGGGTCCCTTTATGAGCAGTTCTTC. The genes are TRBV6-2 or TRBV6-3 and TRBJ2-1; TRBD2 is a possible D gene (6 bases). V lost 6 bases and J lost 8, with 20 bases in between. Germline V gene lookup returns CDR1 MNHEY and CDR2 SVGEGT. The CDR3 length is 15 residues.